The present T cell receptor beta chain was sequenced within a study of PD-1 blockade in mismatch repair-deficient tumors. Looking at the study overall: Patients had about eleven mismatch repair-deficient cancer types and were previously treated and progressing. Whole-study results and caveats: After pembrolizumab, tumor-resident clones rose rapidly, then generally contracted before radiologic responses.

V was pared by 3 bases and J by 0 bases, with 9 bases between. Germline loops: CDR1 SNHLY, CDR2 FYNNEI. CDR3 length equals 15 residues. Profiled with immunoSEQ multiplex PCR; TCRdb holds only in-frame clones, not every one. This repertoire shows 30,000 to 40,000 clones, about 88% found once; its top ten account for under 4%. Every patient had mismatch repair deficiency by PCR or immunohistochemistry. With regard to this clone: Its antigen is undetermined.

Sample: peripheral blood, taken roughly 76 weeks after starting pembrolizumab. The clonotype was recovered from an adult with mismatch repair-deficient cancer. This chain uses TRBV2 with TRBJ1-3; D gene ambiguous. The CDR3 region is CASSDGTISGNTIYF. CDR3 DNA: TGTGCCAGCAGTGACGGCACGATCTCTGGAAACACCATATATTTT.